The present T cell receptor (beta chain) was sequenced within a study of cytomegalovirus exposure and HLA in healthy donors. About the research overall: HLA-typed donors contributed some 87 million unique TCRs, which were held in an early data release.

Trimming at V came to 6 bases and at J to 6 bases, leaving 6 bases not matched to a gene. CDR1 and CDR2 from the germline V gene are SEHNR and FQNEAQ (reference sequence). The CDR3 runs to 14 residues. Comments on this clone: Its antigen is currently unknown.

Study-level findings and limits: The sole available immune exposure information was CMV serostatus. Common viral pathogens seemed, in a later analysis, to connect with several of the most significant clusters. Owing to their indistinguishability, certain V segments, notably TRBV6-2 and TRBV6-3, were excluded.

PCR used 60 Vbeta primers and 13 Jbeta primers. Repertoires were generated with immunoSEQ multiplex PCR, while TCRdb's copy carries only in-frame clones and drops some. With around 65,000 clones in the sample, the ten largest clones hold approximately 5.3%. The chain combines TRBV7-9 with TRBJ2-2; 8 nucleotides match TRBD1. The TCR was taken from a man aged 25 to 40 in good health and CMV-seropositive. The sample taken for sequencing was PBMCs. The CDR3 bases are TGTGCCAGCAGGACCGGGACAGGATCCGGGGAGCTGTTTTTT. This encodes CASRTGTGSGELFF.